The 24 T cell receptor beta chains below all came from one sample that was sequenced in a study of CD8+ T cells in alopecia areata. Indicated treatment: oral pan-JAK inhibitor, 5-10 mg twice daily. RNA extraction and reverse transcription yielded cDNA as sequencing template. The repertoire was sequenced with immunoSEQ multiplex PCR; TCRdb's copy has only in-frame clones and lacks some. The sample contains over 60,000 clones, around 45% of which appear only once. Specimen: CD8+ T cells sorted from blood, collected at approximately week 37, from a patient treated with tofacitinib. The receptors come from a human donor with alopecia areata.

This clone was recorded a few times. The V and J genes are TRBV6-4 and TRBJ2-1; the match to TRBD2 covers 13 bases. CDR1 and CDR2 (germline): MRHNA, SNTAGT. The CDR3 runs to 14 residues. The V segment lost 4 bases and the J segment 8 bases; nucleotides outside the gene matches: 2. CDR3 nucleotide sequence: TGTGCCAGCAGTGGACTAGCGGGAGGTGATGAGCAGTTCTTC. Protein product: CASSGLAGGDEQFF.

This clone has a handful of counts. The rearrangement uses TRBV7-2 and TRBJ2-1; the D gene is possibly TRBD2 (6 bases). The germline V gene has CDR1 SGHTA and CDR2 FQGNSA. V was shortened by 3 bases and J by 8 bases, with 11 bases between the two germline ends. There are 13 residues in the CDR3. CDR3 residues: CASSLGLWDEQFF. In DNA form, the CDR3 reads TGTGCCAGCAGCTTGGGACTGTGGGATGAGCAGTTCTTC.

The chain joins TRBV4-1 to TRBJ1-1; possibly TRBD1 for D (6 bases). V gave up 1 base and J gave up 1 base, with 10 bases separating them. This CDR3 spans 15 amino acids. Germline V gives CDR1 MGHRA, CDR2 YSYEKL. DNA for the CDR3: TGCGCCAGCAGCCAAGGGGTCAGGGGGAACACTGAAGCTTTCTTT. It specifies CASSQGVRGNTEAFF.

The chain recombines TRBV27 with TRBJ2-7; 12 bases match TRBD2. The V gene's germline CDR1 is MNHEY and CDR2 SMNVEV (reference sequence). This CDR3 is built from 14 residues. Trimming at V came to 7 bases and at J to 5 bases, leaving 6 bases not matched to a gene. CDR3 nucleotide sequence: TGTGCCAGCACCAGGACTAGCGGGGACCACGAGCAGTACTTC. Residues: CASTRTSGDHEQYF.

The rearrangement joins TRBV30 to TRBJ1-2; D unclear. Germline assignment: CDR1 GTSNPN and CDR2 SVGIG (reference sequence). The CDR3 is 14 amino acids. Trimming took off 1 base at V and 6 bases at J, with 15 bases between the two ends. The CDR3 nucleotides are TGTGCCTGGAGTGGTGAGGGCTGGGAGGATGGCTACACCTTC. Residues: CAWSGEGWEDGYTF. The whole variable domain, remainder taken from reference TRBV30 and TRBJ1-2, is SQTIHQWPATLVQPVGSPLSLECTVEGTSNPNLYWYRQAAGRGLQLLFYSVGIGQISSEVPQNLSASRPQDRQFILSSKKLLLSDSGFYLCAWSGEGWEDGYTFGSGTRLTVV.

The chain combines TRBV11-2 with TRBJ2-5; possible D gene TRBD2, 6 bases. There are 15 residues in the CDR3. Trimming shortened V by 5 bases and J by 5 bases, and 18 bases separated the two germline ends. CDR1 is SGHAT and CDR2 is FQNNGV in the germline V gene. CDR3 DNA: TGTGCCAGCAGCCCGTCGACACGGGGGTGGGAGACCCAGTACTTC. Amino acids: CASSPSTRGWETQYF. Combining the CDR3 with reference TRBV11-2 and TRBJ2-5 gives the whole variable domain EAGVAQSPRYKIIEKRQSVAFWCNPISGHATLYWYQQILGQGPKLLIQFQNNGVVDDSQLPKDRFSAERLKGVDSTLKIQPAKLEDSAVYLCASSPSTRGWETQYFGPGTRLLVL.

The V and J genes are TRBV28 and TRBJ1-1, with 9 bases matching TRBD1. With 3 bases clipped from V and 4 bases from J, the junction kept 0 bases outside the gene matches. The CDR3 loop spans 13 amino acids. CDR1 and CDR2 from the germline V gene are MDHEN and SYDVKM. The CDR3: CASSLTGGTEAFF. As DNA, the CDR3 is TGTGCCAGCAGTTTGACAGGGGGCACTGAAGCTTTCTTT.

This clone was found a few times. The rearrangement uses TRBV9 and TRBJ2-2; 8 bases fit TRBD2. CDR1 is SGDLS, CDR2 YYNGEE, per germline. CDR3 length equals 15 residues. The ends lost 0 bases at V and 7 bases at J; junction bases unmatched: 5. In nucleotides, the CDR3 is TGTGCCAGCAGCGTAGGGACTAGCAATGACGGGGAGCTGTTTTTT. Protein: CASSVGTSNDGELFF.

In its sample, this clone was seen a few times. The chain uses TRBV7-8 and TRBJ2-1, with no clear D. Germline CDR1 and CDR2: SGHVS and FQNEAQ. The CDR3 totals 16 residues. The V end lost 3 bases, the J end lost 5 bases, and 17 bases lay between the germline ends. The DNA for the CDR3 is TGTGCCAGCAGCTTTCGAGAGTACATCCGGAACAATGAGCAGTTCTTC. Its protein is CASSFREYIRNNEQFF. The full variable domain, in which reference TRBV7-8 and TRBJ2-1 provide the parts outside the CDR3, is GAGVSQSPRYKVAKRGQDVALRCDPISGHVSLFWYQQALGQGPEFLTYFQNEAQLDKSGLPSDRFFAERPEGSVSTLKIQRTQQEDSAVYLCASSFREYIRNNEQFFGPGTRLTVL.

This clone was seen a few times. DNA of the CDR3: TGTGCCAGCAGGCTGACAGAGAGCAATCAGCCCCAGCATTTT. Amino acids: CASRLTESNQPQHF. The V gene is TRBV6-1, the J gene TRBJ1-5, with D tentatively TRBD1 (5 bases). Per the germline V gene, CDR1 is MNHNS and CDR2 is SASEGT. The ends were cut back, 6 bases at V and 1 base at J, with 10 bases in the middle. The CDR3 length is 14 residues.

The table lists this clone with a few counts. The V call is TRBV9, the J call TRBJ2-7; the match to TRBD1 covers 7 bases. Germline assignment: CDR1 SGDLS and CDR2 YYNGEE. Losses at the gene ends were 0 bases for V and 2 bases for J; bases not matched to a gene: 5. The CDR3 is made up of 15 amino acids. The CDR3 DNA is TGTGCCAGCAGCGTAGAGGGACAGCCTACCTACGAGCAGTACTTC. Protein sequence: CASSVEGQPTYEQYF.

This clone was detected only a few times. At one end the junction does not follow the germline gene, possibly because of a read error. The V call is TRBV29-1, the J call TRBJ1-1, with D possibly TRBD1 on 5 matching bases. The germline CDR1 and CDR2 sequences are SQVTM and ANQGSEA. The CDR3 is 8 amino acids. CDR3 coding DNA: TGCAGCGTAGGGGACTCTTACTTT. Translating gives CSVGDSYF.

The rearrangement links TRBV28 to TRBJ2-5, with D possibly matching TRBD2 (5 bases). The V gene's germline CDR1 is MDHEN and CDR2 SYDVKM. Trimming pared 4 bases from V and 6 bases from J, leaving 18 bases between. The CDR3 spans 15 residues. The DNA for the CDR3 is TGTGCCAGCAGTTCTCCCCGGGGTAGCTTGAAGACCCAGTACTTC. Translation gives CASSSPRGSLKTQYF.

This clone was seen only a few times. The junction differs from germline at one of its ends, possibly a read error. Other DNA sequences of this sample code for an identical CDR3. This chain uses TRBV29-1 with TRBJ1-3; the D is unclear. Per germline, CDR1 SQVTM and CDR2 ANQGSEA. This CDR3 spans 11 amino acids. The CDR3 spells CSVEGGNTIYF. In DNA, the CDR3 is TGCAGCGTCGAAGGGGGAAACACCATATATTTT.

This clone was seen once. The chain has TRBV5-1 and TRBJ2-1, with 8 bases fitting TRBD2. J was trimmed by 10 bases and V by 3 bases; bases with no gene match: 9. There are 14 residues in the CDR3. In germline, CDR1 is SGHRS, CDR2 YFSETQ. The CDR3 here is CASSYGTREGEQFF. The CDR3 DNA reads TGCGCCAGCAGCTACGGGACTAGGGAAGGAGAGCAGTTCTTC. Supplemented by reference TRBV5-1 and TRBJ2-1, the full variable domain reads KAGVTQTPRYLIKTRGQQVTLSCSPISGHRSVSWYQQTPGQGLQFLFEYFSETQRNKGNFPGRFSGRQFSNSRSEMNVSTLELGDSALYLCASSYGTREGEQFFGPGTRLTVL.

The gene calls are TRBV4-1 and TRBJ2-1, with 10 bases aligning to TRBD2. The CDR3 loop spans 16 amino acids. J gave up 9 bases and V 8 bases, and 16 bases lay outside the gene matches. Germline loops: CDR1 MGHRA, CDR2 YSYEKL. This chain's CDR3 is CASGAASGGLYFEQFF. CDR3 sequence (DNA): TGCGCCAGCGGAGCCGCTAGCGGGGGCCTTTATTTTGAGCAGTTCTTC.

The rearrangement uses TRBV7-2 and TRBJ2-5; 14 bases agree with TRBD2. The CDR3 sequence is 15 residues long. The germline V gene has CDR1 SGHTA and CDR2 FQGNSA. J gave up 4 bases and V 5 bases, and 3 bases lay outside the gene matches. The CDR3 DNA sequence: TGTGCCAGCAGCAAGACTAGCGGGAGGGCAGAGACCCAGTACTTC. Translation: CASSKTSGRAETQYF.

This clone was counted between two and nine times. The V and J genes are TRBV29-1 and TRBJ2-5, with D unclear. V dropped 2 bases and J dropped 3 bases, with 7 bases sitting between them. The germline V gene encodes CDR1 SQVTM and CDR2 ANQGSEA. The CDR3 is 12 amino acids. CDR3 nucleotides: TGCAGCGTTGAATTCGGTGAAGAGACCCAGTACTTC. It specifies CSVEFGEETQYF.

This clone was detected only a few times. The chain has TRBV11-2 and TRBJ2-3; D is ambiguous. The CDR3 spans 12 residues. CDR1 is SGHAT, CDR2 FQNNGV, per germline. Trimming pared 3 bases from V and 4 bases from J, leaving 5 bases between. The DNA for the CDR3 is TGTGCCAGCAGCTTCCCGGCAGATACGCAGTATTTT. Translation gives CASSFPADTQYF.

By frequency in the sample, this clone is medium-sized (0.01 to 0.1%). V gene TRBV27 combines with J gene TRBJ1-4, with D unclear. Germline assignment: CDR1 MNHEY and CDR2 SMNVEV (reference sequence). V shed 5 bases and J shed 5 bases, with 15 bases lying between them. The CDR3 extends over 15 amino acids. CDR3 sequence reads: CASSPGGDRNEKLFF. CDR3 bases: TGTGCCAGCAGTCCCGGAGGTGATCGGAATGAAAAACTGTTTTTT.

This clone was recorded many times. The identical CDR3 is also encoded by other nucleotide sequences in the sample. The V call is TRBV4-1, the J call TRBJ1-3; D ambiguous. Trimming stripped 0 bases from V and 3 bases from J, with 9 bases between. Germline lookup yields CDR1 MGHRA and CDR2 YSYEKL. The CDR3 extends over 15 amino acids. CDR3 residues: CASSQEGGGGNTIYF. In DNA form, the CDR3 reads TGCGCCAGCAGCCAAGAAGGAGGAGGTGGAAACACCATATATTTT.

This chain joins TRBV4-2 and TRBJ2-7; TRBD2 matches at 9 bases. Losses at the gene ends were 1 base for V and 4 bases for J; bases not matched to a gene: 8. Per the germline V gene, CDR1 is LGHNA and CDR2 is YNFKEQ. This CDR3 is built from 16 residues. CDR3 amino acids: CASSQGWLAGPYEQYF. The CDR3 bases are TGTGCCAGCAGCCAAGGATGGCTAGCGGGACCATACGAGCAGTACTTC.

The chain couples TRBV6-5 to TRBJ2-5; D may be TRBD1 (6 bases). CDR3 length equals 15 residues. Per the germline V gene, CDR1 is MNHEY and CDR2 is SVGAGI. Trimming shortened V by 6 bases and J by 1 base, and 15 bases separated the two germline ends. CDR3 amino acids: CASRTGTRIQETQYF. In DNA, the CDR3 is TGTGCCAGCAGGACCGGGACACGAATCCAAGAGACCCAGTACTTC.

The chain employs TRBV13 and TRBJ2-2, with TRBD1 matching 8 bases. CDR1 and CDR2 from the germline V gene are PRHDT and FYEKMQ (reference sequence). The J segment lost 6 bases and the V segment lost 3 bases, leaving 6 bases of the junction unmatched. CDR3 length: 15 amino acids. The CDR3 sequence: CASSLTGALAGELFF. CDR3 nucleotides: TGTGCCAGCAGCTTGACAGGGGCCCTCGCCGGGGAGCTGTTTTTT. Supplemented by reference TRBV13 and TRBJ2-2, the full variable domain reads AAGVIQSPRHLIKEKRETATLKCYPIPRHDTVYWYQQGPGQDPQFLISFYEKMQSDKGSIPDRFSAQQFSDYHSELNMSSLELGDSALYFCASSLTGALAGELFFGEGSRLTVL.